Listed below are T cell receptor beta chains from one sample, sequenced in a study of cytomegalovirus exposure and HLA in healthy donors. Profiled with immunoSEQ multiplex PCR; TCRdb holds only in-frame clones, not every one. The sample contains around 120,000 clones, nearly 80% of which appear only once. Sequenced sample: PBMCs. Every receptor here comes from a woman aged 30 to 39 in good health and CMV-seropositive. CDR3s include the opening cysteine and the closing phenylalanine or tryptophan. A D gene is named only where the DNA matches it firmly. A clone size is listed for some rows: how often the clone was seen (once, few, many), or a class if it is expanded.

TRBJ2-3,NA,NA,TRBV7-3,TGTGCCAGCAGCCCCCCCGGGTCAGATACGCAGTATTTT,CASSPPGSDTQYF
TRBJ1-5,NA,NA,TRBV5-6,TGTGCCAGCAGCTTGTGGGGAGGAAATCAGCCCCAGCATTTT,CASSLWGGNQPQHF
TRBJ1-1,NA,TRBD1,TRBV18,TGTGCCAGCTCACCCCAGGGGGACACTGAAGCTTTCTTT,CASSPQGDTEAFF
TRBJ1-2,NA,NA,TRBV7-8,TGTGCCAGCAGCCCCTTCCGGGGAAATGGCTACACCTTC,CASSPFRGNGYTF
TRBJ2-5,NA,NA,TRBV19,TGTGCCAGTAGTAAGAGGGGGGAGACCCAGTACTTC,CASSKRGETQYF
TRBJ2-5,NA,TRBD1,TRBV19,TGTGCCAGTAGCCCGGACAGGGGAGAGACCCAGTACTTC,CASSPDRGETQYF
TRBJ2-3,NA,NA,TRBV11-2,TGTGCCAGCAGCTCCTACAGGGATGAGGGCACAGATACGCAGTATTTT,CASSSYRDEGTDTQYF
TRBJ2-7,many,TRBD2,TRBV27,TGTGCCAGCACCGCCCTTAGCGGGGCCTACGAGCAGTACTTC,CASTALSGAYEQYF
TRBJ2-1,NA,TRBD1,TRBV9,TGTGCCAGCAGCGAGGGGGACAGTTGGGGTTACAATGAGCAGTTCTTC,CASSEGDSWGYNEQFF
TRBJ2-1,NA,NA,TRBV7-3,TGTGCCAGCAGCTTAGAGTGGGGGCTCTACAATGAGCAGTTCTTC,CASSLEWGLYNEQFF
TRBJ2-2,once,NA,TRBV14,TGTGCCAGCAGCCAGGCTCAGGGAAACACCGGGGAGCTGTTTTTT,CASSQAQGNTGELFF
TRBJ2-5,NA,TRBD2,TRBV4-1,TGCGCCAGCAGCCAAGTGGGAGCGGGGAGCCTCCCCCTCGAGACCCAGTACTTC,CASSQVGAGSLPLETQYF
TRBJ2-5,NA,TRBD2,TRBV4-2,TGTGCCAGCAGCCGACGGGCCGTATCTAGCGGACAAGAGACCCAGTACTTC,CASSRRAVSSGQETQYF
TRBJ1-5,NA,NA,TRBV4-2,TGTGCCAGCAGCCAAGATCTAACAGGGCATCAGCCCCAGCATTTT,CASSQDLTGHQPQHF
TRBJ1-5,NA,NA,TRBV6-1,TGTGCCAGCAGCGGCGGGTATAGCAATCAGCCCCAGCATTTT,CASSGGYSNQPQHF
TRBJ2-7,NA,NA,TRBV2,TGTGCCAGCAGTCGGGTCTGGGAGCAGTACTTC,CASSRVWEQYF
TRBJ2-7,NA,TRBD1,TRBV13,TGTGCCAGCAGCGTGGGACAGAAAAGCTCCTACGAGCAGTACTTC,CASSVGQKSSYEQYF
TRBJ2-1,NA,TRBD2,TRBV27,TGTGCCAGCTGGGGGGGGCTAGCGGGGGGTATATTCTCCTACAATGAGCAGTTCTTC,CASWGGLAGGIFSYNEQFF
TRBJ2-3,few,NA,TRBV18,TGTGCCAGCTCACCCGGAGATACGCAGTATTTT,CASSPGDTQYF
TRBJ1-2,NA,NA,TRBV27,TGTGCCAGCAGGCACGCGTCGACAGACGGCTACACCTTC,CASRHASTDGYTF
TRBJ2-3,once,NA,TRBV4-2,TGTGCCAGCAGCCAAGATTGGAGGACAGACACAGATACGCAGTATTTT,CASSQDWRTDTDTQYF
TRBJ2-7,NA,TRBD2,TRBV7-8,TGTGCCAGCAGCTTATGGGCTAGCGGGGGCTACGAGCAGTACTTC,CASSLWASGGYEQYF
TRBJ2-5,NA,TRBD2,TRBV9,TGTGCCAGCAGCGGGACTAGCGGGGGGGCGGGGGAGACCCAGTACTTC,CASSGTSGGAGETQYF
TRBJ1-1,NA,NA,TRBV27,TGTGCCAGCAGTCCTAGGACAGTGGGGAACACTGAAGCTTTCTTT,CASSPRTVGNTEAFF
TRBJ1-2,NA,NA,TRBV7-9,TGTGCCAGCAGCTTAGCTGGGGACATCAACAGCTATGGCTACACCTTC,CASSLAGDINSYGYTF
TRBJ2-1,NA,NA,TRBV7-9,TGTGCCAGCAGCTTGGGCAAGGAGCAGTTCTTC,CASSLGKEQFF
TRBJ2-5,few,NA,TRBV14,TGTGCCAGCAGCCAAGAGCAAGGCCCGAGAGGCCAGTACTTC,CASSQEQGPRGQYF
TRBJ2-3,NA,TRBD2,TRBV5-1,TGCGCCAGCAGTTCCCCGGGACTAGCGGCTAGCACAGATACGCAGTATTTT,CASSSPGLAASTDTQYF